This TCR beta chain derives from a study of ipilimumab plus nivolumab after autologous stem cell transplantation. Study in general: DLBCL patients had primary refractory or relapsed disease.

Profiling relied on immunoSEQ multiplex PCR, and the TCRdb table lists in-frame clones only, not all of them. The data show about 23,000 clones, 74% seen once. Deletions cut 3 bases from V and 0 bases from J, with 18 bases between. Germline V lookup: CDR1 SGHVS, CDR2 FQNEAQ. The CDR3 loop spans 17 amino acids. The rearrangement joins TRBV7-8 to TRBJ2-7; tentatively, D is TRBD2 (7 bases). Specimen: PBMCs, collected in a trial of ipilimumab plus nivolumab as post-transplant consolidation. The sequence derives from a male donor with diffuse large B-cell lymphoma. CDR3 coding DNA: TGTGCCAGCAGCTTTGGGGGGGGCAGCCAAGCCTCCTACGAGCAGTACTTC. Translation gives CASSFGGGSQASYEQYF.